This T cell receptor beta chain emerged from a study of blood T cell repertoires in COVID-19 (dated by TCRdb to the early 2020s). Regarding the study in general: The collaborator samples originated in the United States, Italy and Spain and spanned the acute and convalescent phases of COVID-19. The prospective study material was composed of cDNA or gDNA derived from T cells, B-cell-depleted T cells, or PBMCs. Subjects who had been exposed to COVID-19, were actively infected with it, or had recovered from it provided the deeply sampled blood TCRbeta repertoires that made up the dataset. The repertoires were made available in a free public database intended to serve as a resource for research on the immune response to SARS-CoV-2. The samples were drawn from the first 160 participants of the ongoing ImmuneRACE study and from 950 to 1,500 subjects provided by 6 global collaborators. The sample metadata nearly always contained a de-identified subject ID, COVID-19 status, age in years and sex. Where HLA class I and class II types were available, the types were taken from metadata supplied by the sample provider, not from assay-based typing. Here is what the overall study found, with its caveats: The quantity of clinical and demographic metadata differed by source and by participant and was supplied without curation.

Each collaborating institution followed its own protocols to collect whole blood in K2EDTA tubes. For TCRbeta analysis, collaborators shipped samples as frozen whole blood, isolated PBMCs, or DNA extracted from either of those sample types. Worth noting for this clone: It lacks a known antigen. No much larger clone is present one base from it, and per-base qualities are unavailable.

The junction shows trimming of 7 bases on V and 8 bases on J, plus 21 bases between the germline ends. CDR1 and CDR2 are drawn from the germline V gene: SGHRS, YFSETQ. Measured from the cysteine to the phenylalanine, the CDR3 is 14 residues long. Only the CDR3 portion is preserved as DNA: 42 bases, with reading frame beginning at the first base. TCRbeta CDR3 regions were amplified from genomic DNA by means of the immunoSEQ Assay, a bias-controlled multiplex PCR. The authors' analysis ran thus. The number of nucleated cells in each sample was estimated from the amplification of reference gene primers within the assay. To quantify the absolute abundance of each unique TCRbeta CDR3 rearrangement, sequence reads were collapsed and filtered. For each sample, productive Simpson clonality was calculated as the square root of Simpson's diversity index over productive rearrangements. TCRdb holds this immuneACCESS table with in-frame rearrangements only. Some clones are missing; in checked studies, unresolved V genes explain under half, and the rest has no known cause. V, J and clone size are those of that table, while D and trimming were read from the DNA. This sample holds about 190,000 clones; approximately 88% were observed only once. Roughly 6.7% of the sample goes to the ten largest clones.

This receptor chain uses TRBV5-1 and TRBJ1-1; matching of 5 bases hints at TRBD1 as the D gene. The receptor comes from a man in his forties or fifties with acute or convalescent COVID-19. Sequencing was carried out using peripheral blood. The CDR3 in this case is CASQNIGAGGEAFF. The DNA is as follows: TGCGCCAGCCAAAATATTGGGGCAGGTGGGGAAGCTTTCTTT. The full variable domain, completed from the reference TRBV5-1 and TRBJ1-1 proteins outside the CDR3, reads KAGVTQTPRYLIKTRGQQVTLSCSPISGHRSVSWYQQTPGQGLQFLFEYFSETQRNKGNFPGRFSGRQFSNSRSEMNVSTLELGDSALYLCASQNIGAGGEAFFGQGTRLTVV.